These 14 T cell receptor beta chains were all obtained from the same sample, sequenced in a study of regulatory T cells in long-lasting Graves disease. Described time point: newly diagnosed GD, antithyroid drugs for less than 3 months. PBMC-derived RNA was used for the TCR library. Through Arm-PCR of CDR3 regions and iRepertoire HTBI primers, TCR beta libraries were built. One entry per CDR3 protein, called by TCRdb with MiXCR from the multiplex PCR reads. The top ten hold about 12% of the sample, which has approximately 560,000 distinct CDR3 sequences, 15% to 20% seen once. These data were also reused for a study on T cells in Graves' hyperthyroidism and ophthalmopathy.

Sample: peripheral blood mononuclear cells (PBMCs), taken at new diagnosis, from a patient treated with antithyroid drugs. The receptors come from a man younger than 35 with Graves disease.

At least ten counts were recorded for this clonotype. The V gene is TRBV12-3 or TRBV12-4, the J gene TRBJ1-5, with D maybe TRBD1 (6 bases). CDR3 length: 13 amino acids. The ends were cut back, 4 bases at V and 7 bases at J, with 11 bases in the middle. The CDR3, as DNA: TGTGCCAGCAGTTCACAGGGTTGGCAGCCCCAGCATTTT. Its protein is CASSSQGWQPQHF.

The CDR3 coding sequence is TGCGCCAGCAGCCTGGCCCGGGGCCGGCGCGCACAAGAGACCCAGTACTTC. This codes for CASSLARGRRAQETQYF. The rearrangement links TRBV5-1 to TRBJ2-5; possibly TRBD1 or TRBD2 for D (5 bases each). Germline CDR1 SGHRS, CDR2 YFSETQ. Trimming stripped 4 bases from V and 2 bases from J, with 21 bases between. The CDR3 consists of 17 residues. Drawing the rest from reference TRBV5-1 and TRBJ2-5, the complete variable domain is KAGVTQTPRYLIKTRGQQVTLSCSPISGHRSVSWYQQTPGQGLQFLFEYFSETQRNKGNFPGRFSGRQFSNSRSEMNVSTLELGDSALYLCASSLARGRRAQETQYFGPGTRLLVL.

The rearrangement uses TRBV28 and TRBJ2-3; TRBD2 matches at 12 bases. Germline V gene data show CDR1 as MDHEN and CDR2 as SYDVKM. The CDR3 is 18 amino acids. Trimming took 1 base from V and 2 from J; bases not matched to a gene: 7. In DNA form, the CDR3 reads TGTGCCAGCAGTTTATTCAGGACTAGCGGGACAAACACAGATACGCAGTATTTT. Its translation: CASSLFRTSGTNTDTQYF. Variable domain in full (rest from reference TRBV28 and TRBJ2-3): DVKVTQSSRYLVKRTGEKVFLECVQDMDHENMFWYRQDPGLGLRLIYFSYDVKMKEKGDIPEGYSVSREKKERFSLILESASTNQTSMYLCASSLFRTSGTNTDTQYFGPGTRLTVL.

This clonotype was counted at least ten times. V usage is TRBV20-1 and J usage is TRBJ1-1; TRBD1 is a possible D gene (5 bases). Germline V CDR1 and CDR2: DFQATT, SNEGSKA (reference sequence). Between the trimmed V and J ends, which lost 0 bases and 8 bases, there was a span of 10 bases. There are 12 residues in the CDR3. CDR3 coding DNA: TGCAGTGCTAGAGATGCTAGGGACGAAGCTTTCTTT. This gives the protein CSARDARDEAFF.

This chain's CDR3 is CASSTSTGSPGELFF. CDR3 coding DNA: TGTGCCAGCAGTACATCGACAGGGTCCCCCGGGGAGCTGTTTTTT. The chain carries TRBV28 and TRBJ2-2, with 7 bases matching TRBD1. After removal of 5 bases from V and 6 bases from J, the junction contained 9 bases not matched to a gene. The CDR3 is 15 residues long. Germline CDR1 and CDR2: MDHEN and SYDVKM.

The rearrangement links TRBV6-2 or TRBV6-3 to TRBJ2-1; tentative D call: TRBD2 (6 bases). CDR3 size: 14 residues. Germline CDR1 reads MNHEY; CDR2 reads SVGEGT. Trimming removed 7 bases at V and 6 bases at J, with 16 bases between. CDR3 in DNA: TGTGCCAGCACGGTGGGACCCGGGGGCAATGAGCAGTTCTTC. Its translation: CASTVGPGGNEQFF.

This clonotype was observed many times. The V gene is TRBV20-1, the J gene TRBJ2-7; possible D gene TRBD2, 5 bases. This CDR3 has 14 residues. The V gene's germline CDR1 is DFQATT and CDR2 SNEGSKA (reference sequence). The V and J ends lost 3 bases and 1 base respectively, with 13 bases between them. CDR3 sequence reads: CSASETQRSYEQYF. The CDR3 DNA reads TGCAGTGCTAGTGAGACTCAGCGGTCCTACGAGCAGTACTTC.

In its sample, this clonotype was seen many times. The rearrangement uses TRBV2 and TRBJ2-6; 7 nucleotides agree with TRBD1. The J segment lost 2 bases and the V segment lost 6 bases, leaving 4 bases of the junction unmatched. CDR1 and CDR2 from the germline V gene are SNHLY and FYNNEI. The CDR3 spans 15 residues. The chain's CDR3 is CASRQDRAGANVLTF. The CDR3 coding sequence is TGTGCCAGCAGACAAGACAGGGCTGGGGCCAACGTCCTGACTTTC.

This rearrangement joins TRBV18 to TRBJ2-4, with TRBD2 identical over 12 bases. CDR1 and CDR2 from the germline V gene are KGHSH and LQKENI. This CDR3 spans 17 amino acids. Unmatched junction bases numbered 10, after V lost 2 bases and J lost 8 bases. The CDR3 DNA is TGTGCCAGCTCACCAAGGACTAGCGGGGAGGGGTTGGACATTCAGTACTTC. This translates into CASSPRTSGEGLDIQYF.

The chain couples TRBV18 to TRBJ1-1; 10 positions agree with TRBD1. The V and J ends lost 3 bases and 5 bases, in that order; junction bases with no gene match: 15. Germline loops: CDR1 KGHSH, CDR2 LQKENI. The CDR3 is 18 amino acids. CDR3 region: CASSPSPFLTGGETEAFF. The CDR3 DNA sequence: TGTGCCAGCTCACCCTCCCCCTTTTTGACAGGGGGCGAGACTGAAGCTTTCTTT.

A few counts support this clonotype. The chain is built from TRBV9 and TRBJ1-2; a possible D gene is TRBD1 (5 bases). The germline V gene encodes CDR1 SGDLS and CDR2 YYNGEE. With 0 bases removed from V and 6 bases from J, the gap between germline ends came to 15 bases. This CDR3 is built from 15 residues. In nucleotides, the CDR3 is TGTGCCAGCAGCGTAGATTCAGGGTTCGGTGATGGCTACACCTTC. Translating it yields CASSVDSGFGDGYTF.

V gene TRBV9 combines with J gene TRBJ1-2, with a possible D match to TRBD1 (5 bases). This CDR3 comprises 15 residues. The V gene's germline CDR1 is SGDLS and CDR2 YYNGEE. Trimming stripped 0 bases from V and 4 bases from J, with 13 bases between. The CDR3 is CASSVGQPLGYGYTF. In nucleotides, the CDR3 is TGTGCCAGCAGCGTAGGACAGCCCCTGGGCTATGGCTACACCTTC.

This clonotype was seen at least ten times. V is TRBV7-9 and J is TRBJ2-7, with D possibly being TRBD1 (5 bases). This CDR3 contains 15 residues. Germline V CDR1 and CDR2: SEHNR, FQNEAQ (reference sequence). The germline V and J ends were trimmed by 4 bases and 0 bases, with 13 bases remaining between them. CDR3 sequence (DNA): TGTGCCAGCAGCTCTCCTGACAGCCACTCCTACGAGCAGTACTTC. It codes for CASSSPDSHSYEQYF.

The CDR3 nucleotides read TGTGCCAGCAGGGCAGGGTGGGGCTATGGCTACACCTTC. The encoded protein is CASRAGWGYGYTF. V and J are TRBV6-1 and TRBJ1-2, with TRBD1 as a possible D gene (5 bases). This CDR3 comprises 13 residues. V gave up 6 bases and J gave up 4 bases, with 12 bases separating them. CDR1 and CDR2 from the germline V gene are MNHNS and SASEGT.